A few counts support the clone carrying this TCR beta chain. A clone one base away is much larger, so this may be a read error. This entry belongs to a study of CD8+CD57+ T cells in acquired aplastic anemia. V was trimmed by 5 bases and J by 4 bases, leaving 17 bases between them. Germline CDR1 is SEHNR and CDR2 is FQNEAQ (reference sequence). The CDR3 sequence is 15 residues long. The authors sequenced patients whose flow cytometry had shown CD8+CD57+ cell expansion. Both TCR beta VDJ combination and CDR3 sequence profiling were carried out. Genomic DNA was the template for this profiling. In TCRdb, the reads were re-called with MiXCR into one record per CDR3 protein. Counted here are 450,000 to 600,000 distinct CDR3 sequences, around 32% occurring once; the ten biggest clones make up approximately 0.82%.

Sample: sorted CD4+, CD8+, or CD8+CD57+ T cells (not recorded which) from PBMCs. The receptor was isolated from a human donor with aplastic anemia. The chain couples TRBV7-9 to TRBJ1-2; the D gene is possibly TRBD1 (5 bases). In DNA form, the CDR3 reads TGTGCCAGCAGCCCCTCCTCCGGGGCCGGCTATGGCTACACCTTC. Its protein product is CASSPSSGAGYGYTF. Full variable domain (outside the CDR3, taken from reference TRBV7-9 and TRBJ1-2): DTGVSQNPRHKITKRGQNVTFRCDPISEHNRLYWYRQTLGQGPEFLTYFQNEAQLEKSRLLSDRFSAERPKGSFSTLEIQRTEQGDSAMYLCASSPSSGAGYGYTFGSGTRLTVV.